The 5 T cell receptor beta chains presented below share a single source sample, sequenced in a study of shared clonotypes between healthy human individuals. Terminally differentiated effector memory CD45RA+ cells were left out of the naive CD8 fraction, which was CD45RO-negative and positively selected for CCR7. Here immunoSEQ multiplex PCR was the method, and the copy in TCRdb shows in-frame clones only, minus some. The profile shows about 700,000 clones, 92% of them singletons. The specimen was naive CD8+ T cells sorted from blood. These receptors all come from a man between 25 and 39 years old in good health.

This sequence joins TRBV7-8 and TRBJ2-7, with TRBD1 matching over 7 bases. The CDR3 runs 13 residues. With 9 bases clipped from V and 4 bases from J, the junction kept 9 bases outside the gene matches. CDR1 is SGHVS and CDR2 is FQNEAQ in the germline V gene. CDR3 nucleotides: TGTGCCAGTACCGGGACAGATGTGTACGAGCAGTACTTC. Protein: CASTGTDVYEQYF. The variable domain in full, completed from reference TRBV7-8 and TRBJ2-7, reads GAGVSQSPRYKVAKRGQDVALRCDPISGHVSLFWYQQALGQGPEFLTYFQNEAQLDKSGLPSDRFFAERPEGSVSTLKIQRTQQEDSAVYLCASTGTDVYEQYFGPGTRLTVT.

This sequence joins TRBV5-1 and TRBJ2-1; D may match TRBD1 or TRBD2 (5 bases each). Trimming shortened V by 9 bases and J by 4 bases, and 14 bases separated the two germline ends. Germline CDR1 SGHRS, CDR2 YFSETQ. This CDR3 is built from 13 residues. For the CDR3, the DNA is TGCGCCACCGGGACGGAGGAATACAATGAGCAGTTCTTC. This gives the protein CATGTEEYNEQFF.

This chain joins TRBV6-5 and TRBJ2-7; 12 positions agree with TRBD2. The CDR3 consists of 14 residues. The V and J ends lost 6 bases and 2 bases, in that order; junction bases with no gene match: 2. CDR1 MNHEY and CDR2 SVGAGI come from the germline V gene. The CDR3: CASSLAGGPYEQYF. The CDR3, as DNA: TGTGCCAGCAGCCTAGCGGGAGGGCCCTACGAGCAGTACTTC.

The chain links TRBV27 to TRBJ2-7; D unclear. Trimming pared 4 bases from V and 2 bases from J, leaving 9 bases between. Germline V lookup: CDR1 MNHEY, CDR2 SMNVEV (reference sequence). This CDR3 spans 13 amino acids. The CDR3 sequence: CASSSTSTYEQYF. The CDR3 DNA reads TGTGCCAGCAGTTCAACCAGTACCTACGAGCAGTACTTC.

The chain employs TRBV5-6 and TRBJ1-2; D remains ambiguous. With 6 bases removed from V and 6 bases from J, the gap between germline ends came to 15 bases. Germline CDR1 reads SGHDT; CDR2 reads YYEEEE. CDR3 length: 13 residues. The CDR3 is CASIGGGRDGYTF. The CDR3 DNA reads as TGTGCCAGCATTGGTGGTGGTAGGGATGGCTACACCTTC.